This entry concerns a single T cell receptor (beta chain). No antigen is known for it. This CDR3 is 15 amino acids long. CDR1 is MNHNY and CDR2 is SVGAGI in the germline V gene (reference sequence). V was pared by 5 bases and J by 3 bases, with 4 bases of the junction left unmatched. This specimen belongs to a study of shared clonotypes between healthy human individuals. The wider study: In total, the donors were a couple of women and a few men aged 18 to 49. Study-wide points: Around 5.3% of naive CD4 clonotypes were shared across a handful of donors. It was expected that sequencing depth would affect clonotype sharing among donors.

The assay ran at deep level. The repertoire was sequenced with immunoSEQ multiplex PCR; TCRdb's copy has only in-frame clones and lacks some. The table has some 1.5 million clones, 96% seen once. V gene TRBV6-6 combines with J gene TRBJ2-1; TRBD2 aligns across 10 bases. Sample: naive CD4+ T cells sorted from blood. Subset meaning: CD45RA+ positively selected. The receptor's source is a man under 40 in good health. CDR3 sequence reads: CASSPGLADYNEQFF. The CDR3 bases are TGTGCCAGCAGTCCCGGACTAGCGGACTACAATGAGCAGTTCTTC.